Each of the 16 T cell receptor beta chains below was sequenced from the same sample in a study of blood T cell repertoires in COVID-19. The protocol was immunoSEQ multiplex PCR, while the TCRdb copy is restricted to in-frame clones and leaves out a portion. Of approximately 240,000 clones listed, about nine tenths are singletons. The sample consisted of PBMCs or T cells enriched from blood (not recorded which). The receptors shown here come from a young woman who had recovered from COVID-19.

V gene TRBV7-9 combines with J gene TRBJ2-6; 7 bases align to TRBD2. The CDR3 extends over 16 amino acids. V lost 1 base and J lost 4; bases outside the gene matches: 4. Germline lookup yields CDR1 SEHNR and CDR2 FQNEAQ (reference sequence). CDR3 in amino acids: CASSLERGLGANVLTF. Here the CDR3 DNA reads TGTGCCAGCAGCTTAGAGCGGGGTCTGGGGGCCAACGTCCTGACTTTC.

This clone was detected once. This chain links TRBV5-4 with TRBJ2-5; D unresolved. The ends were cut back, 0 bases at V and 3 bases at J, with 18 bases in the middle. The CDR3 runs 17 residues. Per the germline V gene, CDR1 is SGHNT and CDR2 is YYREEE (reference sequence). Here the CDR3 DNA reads TGTGCCAGCAGCTTGGCCTTGCTTTCCGAGCCCAAAGAGACCCAGTACTTC. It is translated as CASSLALLSEPKETQYF. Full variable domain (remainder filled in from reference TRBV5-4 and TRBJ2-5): ETGVTQSPTHLIKTRGQQVTLRCSSQSGHNTVSWYQQALGQGPQFIFQYYREEENGRGNFPPRFSGLQFPNYSSELNVNALELDDSALYLCASSLALLSEPKETQYFGPGTRLLVL.

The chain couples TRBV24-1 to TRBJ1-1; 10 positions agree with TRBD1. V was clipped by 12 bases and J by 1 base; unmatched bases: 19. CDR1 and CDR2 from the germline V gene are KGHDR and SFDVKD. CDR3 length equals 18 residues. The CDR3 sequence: CAPIGGTGVGLRNTEAFF. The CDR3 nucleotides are TGTGCCCCCATAGGGGGGACAGGGGTAGGCTTGCGGAACACTGAAGCTTTCTTT.

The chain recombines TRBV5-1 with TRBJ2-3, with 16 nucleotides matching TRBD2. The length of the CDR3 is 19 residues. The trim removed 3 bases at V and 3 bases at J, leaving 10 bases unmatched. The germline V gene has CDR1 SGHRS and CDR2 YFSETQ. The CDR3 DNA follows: TGCGCCAGCAGCTCAATGGGACTAGCGGGAGGGTCGGGTACAGATACGCAGTATTTT. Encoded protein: CASSSMGLAGGSGTDTQYF.

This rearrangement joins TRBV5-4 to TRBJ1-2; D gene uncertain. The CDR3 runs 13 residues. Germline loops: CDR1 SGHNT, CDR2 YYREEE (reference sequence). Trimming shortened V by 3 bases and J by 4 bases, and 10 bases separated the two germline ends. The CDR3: CASSSPPTYGYTF. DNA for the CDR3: TGTGCCAGCAGCTCCCCCCCTACCTATGGCTACACCTTC. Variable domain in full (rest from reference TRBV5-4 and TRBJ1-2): ETGVTQSPTHLIKTRGQQVTLRCSSQSGHNTVSWYQQALGQGPQFIFQYYREEENGRGNFPPRFSGLQFPNYSSELNVNALELDDSALYLCASSSPPTYGYTFGSGTRLTVV.

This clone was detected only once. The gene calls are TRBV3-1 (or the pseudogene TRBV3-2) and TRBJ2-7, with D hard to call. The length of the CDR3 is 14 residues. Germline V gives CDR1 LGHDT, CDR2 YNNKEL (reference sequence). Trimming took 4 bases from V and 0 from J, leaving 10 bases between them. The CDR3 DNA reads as TGTGCCAGCAGCCCAAATAGAAACTCCTACGAGCAGTACTTC. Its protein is CASSPNRNSYEQYF.

CDR3 DNA: TGCGCCAGCAGCTTGGCCGGGTTAGGTAACACTGAAGCTTTCTTT. Its translation: CASSLAGLGNTEAFF. The rearrangement uses TRBV5-1 and TRBJ1-1, with D hard to call. The V end was cut by 0 bases, the J end by 2 bases, with 11 bases between. The CDR3 covers 15 residues. Germline CDR1 SGHRS, CDR2 YFSETQ.

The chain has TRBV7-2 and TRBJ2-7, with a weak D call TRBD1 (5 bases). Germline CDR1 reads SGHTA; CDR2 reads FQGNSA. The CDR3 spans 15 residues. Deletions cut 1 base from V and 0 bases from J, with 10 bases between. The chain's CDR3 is CASSLEGWSSYEQYF. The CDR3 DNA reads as TGTGCCAGCAGCTTAGAGGGGTGGAGCTCCTACGAGCAGTACTTC.

This CDR3 is CAAGGSGGQPQHF. DNA for the CDR3: TGTGCCGCCGGGGGGTCGGGCGGTCAGCCCCAGCATTTT. V and J are TRBV19 and TRBJ1-5; the D gene is possibly TRBD1 (5 bases). This CDR3 region has 13 residues. CDR1 is LNHDA and CDR2 is SQIVND in the germline V gene (reference sequence). Trimming cost V 11 bases and J 6 bases, with 17 bases left between them.

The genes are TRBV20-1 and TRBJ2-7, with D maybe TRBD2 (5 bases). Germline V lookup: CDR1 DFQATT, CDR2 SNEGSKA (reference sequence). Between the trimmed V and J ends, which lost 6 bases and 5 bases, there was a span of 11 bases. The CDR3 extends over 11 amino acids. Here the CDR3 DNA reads TGCAGTGCGGGTCCACTAGACGAGCAGTACTTC. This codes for CSAGPLDEQYF.

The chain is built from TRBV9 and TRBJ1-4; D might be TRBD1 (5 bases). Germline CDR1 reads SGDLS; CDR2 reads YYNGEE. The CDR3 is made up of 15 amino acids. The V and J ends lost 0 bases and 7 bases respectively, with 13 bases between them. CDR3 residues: CASSVGGGGGEKLFF. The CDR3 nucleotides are TGTGCCAGCAGCGTAGGAGGCGGCGGGGGTGAAAAACTGTTTTTT. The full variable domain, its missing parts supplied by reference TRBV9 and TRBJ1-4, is DSGVTQTPKHLITATGQRVTLRCSPRSGDLSVYWYQQSLDQGLQFLIQYYNGEERAKGNILERFSAQQFPDLHSELNLSSLELGDSALYFCASSVGGGGGEKLFFGSGTQLSVL.

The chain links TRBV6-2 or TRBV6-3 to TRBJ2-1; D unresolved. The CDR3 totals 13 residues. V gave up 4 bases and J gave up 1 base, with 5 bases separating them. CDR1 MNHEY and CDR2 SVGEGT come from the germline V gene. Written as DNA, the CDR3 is TGTGCCAGCAGTTTACAGTCCTACAATGAGCAGTTCTTC. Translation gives CASSLQSYNEQFF.

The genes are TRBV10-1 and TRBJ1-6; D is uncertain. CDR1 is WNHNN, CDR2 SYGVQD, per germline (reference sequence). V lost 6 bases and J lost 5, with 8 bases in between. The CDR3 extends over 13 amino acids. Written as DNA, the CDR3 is TGCGCCAGCAGGGCGGCTGATAATTCACCCCTCCACTTT. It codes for CASRAADNSPLHF.

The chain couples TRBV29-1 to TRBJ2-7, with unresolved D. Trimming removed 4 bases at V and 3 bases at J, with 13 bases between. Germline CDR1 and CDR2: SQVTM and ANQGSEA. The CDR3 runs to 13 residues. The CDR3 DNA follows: TGCAGCGTTGTCGGATTAGGAGACTACGAGCAGTACTTC. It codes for CSVVGLGDYEQYF.

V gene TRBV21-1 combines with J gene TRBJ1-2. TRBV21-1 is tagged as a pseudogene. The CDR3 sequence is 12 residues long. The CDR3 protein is CASLSRRYGYTF. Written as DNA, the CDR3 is TGTGCCAGTCTGTCACGGCGGTATGGCTACACCTTC.

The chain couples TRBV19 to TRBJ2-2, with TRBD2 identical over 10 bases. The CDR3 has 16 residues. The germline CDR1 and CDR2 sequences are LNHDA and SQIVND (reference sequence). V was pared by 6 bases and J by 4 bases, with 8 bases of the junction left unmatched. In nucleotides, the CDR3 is TGTGCCAGTAGCCCTAGCGGGAGTTCATTCACCGGGGAGCTGTTTTTT. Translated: CASSPSGSSFTGELFF.